These 18 T cell receptor beta chains share one sample of origin, sequenced in a study of cytomegalovirus exposure and HLA in healthy donors (dated by TCRdb to the late 2010s). The library came from the immunoSEQ multiplex PCR assay. The multiplex PCR relied on a mix of 60 forward primers for TCR Vbeta segments and 13 reverse primers for TCR Jbeta segments. TCRdb carries this immuneACCESS record with in-frame sequences only. Its versions omit some clonotypes, under half of them owing to an unresolved V gene in the studies checked, with the rest unexplained. Here the sample has about 110,000 clones; more than 75% occur a single time. 1.5% to 2% of the sample is taken by the ten largest. Sequencing was carried out using PBMCs. The source of these receptors is a man aged 35-49 years in good health and CMV-seronegative.

This chain connects TRBV19 to TRBJ1-2, with D possibly matching TRBD1 (6 bases). Between the trimmed V and J ends, which lost 5 bases and 3 bases, there was a span of 7 bases. Looked up from germline, CDR1 is LNHDA and CDR2 is SQIVND (reference sequence). This CDR3 is built from 12 residues. The CDR3 region is CASSGGYYGYTF. The DNA for the CDR3 is TGTGCCAGTAGTGGGGGCTACTATGGCTACACCTTC.

J is TRBJ1-1 and V is TRBV27; no firm D call. The V gene lost 0 bases and the J gene lost 0 bases, with 5 bases spanning the gap. The CDR3 has 14 residues. CDR1 is MNHEY, CDR2 SMNVEV, per germline (reference sequence). This CDR3 reads CASSLSGVNTEAFF. Written as DNA, the CDR3 is TGTGCCAGCAGTTTATCCGGGGTGAACACTGAAGCTTTCTTT.

This sequence joins TRBV7-3 and TRBJ1-1, with D unclear. CDR1 is SGHTA, CDR2 FQGTGA, per germline. The V end was cut by 1 base, the J end by 0 bases, with 9 bases between. The CDR3 is 15 residues long. The CDR3 region is CASSLNQVVNTEAFF. CDR3 coding DNA: TGTGCCAGCAGCTTAAATCAGGTAGTGAACACTGAAGCTTTCTTT.

The chain has TRBV7-8 and TRBJ1-5; 8 bases match TRBD1. The V gene end was trimmed by 5 bases and the J gene end by 6 bases; junction bases not matched to a gene: 3. The V gene's germline CDR1 is SGHVS and CDR2 FQNEAQ. The CDR3 is made up of 13 amino acids. The CDR3 sequence is CASSQDRAQPQHF. The CDR3 DNA reads as TGTGCCAGCAGCCAGGACAGGGCTCAGCCCCAGCATTTT.

V is TRBV6-5 and J is TRBJ1-4; TRBD1 agrees at 7 bases. Germline CDR1 is MNHEY and CDR2 is SVGAGI. CDR3 length: 16 amino acids. Trimming at V came to 3 bases and at J to 0 bases, leaving 4 bases not matched to a gene. CDR3: CASSYGRGATNEKLFF. Written as DNA, the CDR3 is TGTGCCAGCAGTTATGGCAGGGGGGCAACTAATGAAAAACTGTTTTTT.

The chain couples TRBV5-1 to TRBJ2-2; 9 bases line up with TRBD1. This CDR3 has 15 amino acids. In germline, CDR1 is SGHRS, CDR2 YFSETQ. Unmatched junction bases numbered 8, after V lost 6 bases and J lost 5 bases. The CDR3 DNA reads as TGCGCCAGCACCCCCGGGACAGGGCGAACCGGGGAGCTGTTTTTT. Protein product: CASTPGTGRTGELFF.

The V gene is TRBV15, the J gene TRBJ1-5; possibly TRBD1 for D (6 bases). CDR1 and CDR2 from the germline V gene are LNHNV and YYDKDF (reference sequence). The CDR3 runs to 16 residues. The V end was cut by 3 bases, the J end by 7 bases, with 19 bases between. CDR3 in DNA: TGTGCCACCAGCAGTGGGACACCTACGCTCCTCCAGCCCCAGCATTTT. This codes for CATSSGTPTLLQPQHF.

The DNA of the CDR3 is TGTGCCAGCAGCTTTGCCGGGAACCCCCCCTTTTCGACCCAGTACTTC. It codes for CASSFAGNPPFSTQYF. The gene calls are TRBV7-9 and TRBJ2-5; TRBD2 might be the D (5 bases). Deletions cut 3 bases from V and 7 bases from J, with 21 bases between. CDR1 is SEHNR and CDR2 is FQNEAQ in the germline V gene (reference sequence). This CDR3 is built from 16 residues.

CDR3 sequence: CASSQGSEGYTF. The CDR3 bases are TGTGCCAGCAGTCAGGGGTCGGAGGGCTACACCTTC. V gene TRBV2 combines with J gene TRBJ1-2; D may be TRBD1 (6 bases). Trimming removed 5 bases at V and 8 bases at J, with 12 bases between. The CDR3 contains 12 residues. Germline V gene sequence: CDR1 SNHLY, CDR2 FYNNEI.

This clone appeared a few times. The genes are TRBV30 and TRBJ1-1; D may be TRBD1 (5 bases). The length of the CDR3 is 14 residues. Germline CDR1 reads GTSNPN; CDR2 reads SVGIG (reference sequence). V lost 3 bases, J lost 4 bases, and 15 bases lay in between. CDR3 region: CAWSRGTLGTEAFF. The CDR3, as DNA: TGTGCCTGGAGCCGGGGGACTTTGGGCACTGAAGCTTTCTTT.

The V call is TRBV4-3, the J call TRBJ2-7, with a possible D match to TRBD1 (7 bases). The germline gives CDR1 LGHNA, CDR2 YSLEER. The CDR3 runs 14 residues. Trimming left V 2 bases short and J 4 bases short, with 12 bases between. The CDR3 reads CASSQQQGRYEQYF. CDR3 nucleotide sequence: TGCGCCAGCAGCCAACAACAGGGGAGGTACGAGCAGTACTTC.

The V and J genes are TRBV30 and TRBJ2-1; 7 nucleotides align to TRBD1. With V trimmed by 4 bases and J by 7 bases, 13 bases remained unmatched. Germline V CDR1 and CDR2: GTSNPN, SVGIG (reference sequence). The CDR3 has 15 amino acids. The CDR3 loop reads CAWILPGKGANEQFF. In DNA form, the CDR3 reads TGTGCCTGGATTCTCCCGGGGAAGGGGGCAAATGAGCAGTTCTTC. Looking up the rest from reference TRBV30 and TRBJ2-1 gives the full variable domain: SQTIHQWPATLVQPVGSPLSLECTVEGTSNPNLYWYRQAAGRGLQLLFYSVGIGQISSEVPQNLSASRPQDRQFILSSKKLLLSDSGFYLCAWILPGKGANEQFFGPGTRLTVL.

This chain uses TRBV5-1 with TRBJ2-7, with TRBD2 identical over 10 bases. The CDR3 sequence is 15 residues long. The germline gives CDR1 SGHRS, CDR2 YFSETQ. V shed 3 bases, J shed 7 bases, and the junction held 10 bases outside the gene matches. This CDR3 is CASSSRTSGQGEQYF. The CDR3 bases are TGCGCCAGCAGCTCCCGGACTAGCGGCCAAGGAGAGCAGTACTTC. Full variable domain (rest looked up from reference TRBV5-1 and TRBJ2-7): KAGVTQTPRYLIKTRGQQVTLSCSPISGHRSVSWYQQTPGQGLQFLFEYFSETQRNKGNFPGRFSGRQFSNSRSEMNVSTLELGDSALYLCASSSRTSGQGEQYFGPGTRLTVT.

The chain uses TRBV4-3 and TRBJ1-6; 8 nucleotides line up with TRBD1. Looked up from germline, CDR1 is LGHNA and CDR2 is YSLEER. This CDR3 is 16 amino acids long. Trimming took 0 bases from V and 9 from J; bases not matched to a gene: 7. CDR3 nucleotide sequence: TGCGCCAGCAGCCAAGATGTAGGACAGGGTCGTTCACCCCTCCACTTT. This gives the protein CASSQDVGQGRSPLHF.

This chain uses TRBV4-1 with TRBJ2-7, with 8 nucleotides matching TRBD2. Unmatched junction bases numbered 22, after V lost 5 bases and J lost 1 base. The CDR3 extends over 20 amino acids. The V gene's germline CDR1 is MGHRA and CDR2 YSYEKL. CDR3 protein: CASSFLPGAYGGLGSYEQYF. Here the CDR3 DNA reads TGCGCCAGCAGCTTTCTGCCAGGGGCGTATGGGGGACTAGGGTCCTACGAGCAGTACTTC.

This chain links TRBV13 with TRBJ2-1; D is undetermined. Germline CDR1 and CDR2: PRHDT and FYEKMQ (reference sequence). Trimming shortened V by 6 bases and J by 5 bases, and 20 bases separated the two germline ends. This CDR3 region has 16 residues. The CDR3 coding sequence is TGTGCCAGCAGTTCACCGACACTCATTCCCAACAATGAGCAGTTCTTC. It is translated as CASSSPTLIPNNEQFF. Full variable domain (outside the CDR3, taken from reference TRBV13 and TRBJ2-1): AAGVIQSPRHLIKEKRETATLKCYPIPRHDTVYWYQQGPGQDPQFLISFYEKMQSDKGSIPDRFSAQQFSDYHSELNMSSLELGDSALYFCASSSPTLIPNNEQFFGPGTRLTVL.

The chain combines TRBV7-2 with TRBJ2-7, with D maybe TRBD1 (6 bases). The CDR3 runs 15 residues. The V end was cut by 0 bases, the J end by 4 bases, with 13 bases between. Germline V gives CDR1 SGHTA, CDR2 FQGNSA. The CDR3 region has the DNA TGTGCCAGCAGCTTAGCCTCGGTGGGGGCGTACGAGCAGTACTTC. Protein: CASSLASVGAYEQYF.

The J gene is TRBJ1-1, the V gene TRBV28, with unresolved D. Germline CDR1 MDHEN, CDR2 SYDVKM. V gave up 6 bases and J gave up 4 bases, with 18 bases separating them. The CDR3 is made up of 15 amino acids. Written as DNA, the CDR3 is TGTGCCAGCAGCCGCAGACCTGAGGGCGGCACTGAAGCTTTCTTT. Translation gives CASSRRPEGGTEAFF. The full variable domain, rest sourced from reference TRBV28 and TRBJ1-1, is DVKVTQSSRYLVKRTGEKVFLECVQDMDHENMFWYRQDPGLGLRLIYFSYDVKMKEKGDIPEGYSVSREKKERFSLILESASTNQTSMYLCASSRRPEGGTEAFFGQGTRLTVV.